This T cell receptor beta chain was found in a study of radiotherapy plus CTLA-4 blockade in lung cancer (dated by TCRdb to the late 2010s). In terms of the full investigation: Among enrolled patients, roughly 17% had an objective response and 30% to 40% reached disease control. The paper's findings and limits, for the study overall: After treatment with radiotherapy and ipilimumab, TCR clones that originated in tumors expanded in peripheral blood. Early dynamic changes in blood T cell clones, together with increased serum interferon-beta after radiation, were reported as the strongest predictors of response.

CDR1 ENHRY and CDR2 SYGVKD were looked up in the germline V gene. The V and J ends are trimmed by 3 bases and 6 bases, leaving 12 bases between them. From its cysteine to its phenylalanine, the CDR3 spans 14 amino acids. The retained sequence is limited to the CDR3, 42 bases, with the frame set at the first base. The library was made by the immunoSEQ multiplex PCR assay. This immuneACCESS table, as held by TCRdb, lists in-frame sequences with V and J called but not all clones. Of the missing ones, under half trace to an unresolved V gene in checked studies; the others have no known cause. A total of around 45,000 clones appear in this sample, 73% of them only once. The leading ten clones occupy 3% to 4% of the sample. In this study, focal radiation therapy paired with CTLA-4 blockade (ipilimumab) was tested in patients who had chemo-refractory metastatic non-small-cell lung cancer. In this sample, this clone turned up a few times. Its antigen is still unknown. Base qualities were left out, and no much larger clone turns up one base away.

The receptor was isolated from a human donor with non-small cell lung cancer who had a complete response to radiotherapy plus ipilimumab. The chain joins TRBV10-3 to TRBJ1-5; there is no confident call for the D gene. Sequencing used peripheral blood, obtained from a patient treated with radiotherapy plus ipilimumab. The CDR3: CAISEGGGGQPQHF. At the DNA level, the sequence is TGTGCCATCAGTGAAGGAGGCGGAGGTCAGCCCCAGCATTTT.